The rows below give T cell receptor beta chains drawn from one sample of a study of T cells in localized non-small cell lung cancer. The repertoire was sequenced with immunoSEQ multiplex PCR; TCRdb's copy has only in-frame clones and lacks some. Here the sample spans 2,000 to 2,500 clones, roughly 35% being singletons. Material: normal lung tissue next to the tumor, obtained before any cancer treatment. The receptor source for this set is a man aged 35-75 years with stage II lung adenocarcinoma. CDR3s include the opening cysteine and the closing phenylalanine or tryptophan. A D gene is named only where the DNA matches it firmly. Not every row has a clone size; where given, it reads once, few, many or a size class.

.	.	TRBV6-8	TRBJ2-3	CASSYSLPGTSTDTQYF	TGTGCCAGCAGTTACTCGTTGCCGGGCACTAGCACAGATACGCAGTATTTT
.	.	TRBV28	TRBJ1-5	CAGIGSQGQPQHF	TGTGCCGGAATCGGGTCCCAGGGCCAGCCCCAGCATTTT
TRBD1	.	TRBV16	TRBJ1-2	CASSQSTGADGYTF	TGTGCCAGCAGCCAATCTACAGGGGCCGATGGCTACACCTTC
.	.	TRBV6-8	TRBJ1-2	CASRGQFGGYTF	TGTGCCAGCAGAGGACAGTTTGGCGGCTACACCTTC
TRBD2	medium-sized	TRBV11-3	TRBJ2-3	CASSRLAGGQGTDTQYF	TGTGCCAGCAGCCGACTAGCGGGGGGCCAGGGCACAGATACGCAGTATTTT
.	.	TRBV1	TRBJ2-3	CATGGKGSGIVDTQYF	TGCGCCACCGGGGGCAAGGGTAGCGGGATTGTAGATACGCAGTATTTT
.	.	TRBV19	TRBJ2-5	CASSTRDKAGETQYF	TGTGCCAGTAGTACACGGGACAAGGCGGGGGAGACCCAGTACTTC
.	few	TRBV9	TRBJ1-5	CASSFARGGNQPQHF	TGTGCCAGCAGTTTTGCCCGGGGTGGCAATCAGCCCCAGCATTTT
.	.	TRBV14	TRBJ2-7	CASSPARGISYEQYF	TGTGCCAGCAGCCCGGCGAGAGGCATCTCCTACGAGCAGTACTTC
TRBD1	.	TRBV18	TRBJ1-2	CASSPPGQSNYGYTF	TGTGCCAGCTCACCACCGGGACAGTCTAACTATGGCTACACCTTC
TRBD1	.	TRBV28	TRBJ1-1	CASRLQGHYTEAFF	TGTGCCAGCAGGTTACAGGGGCACTACACTGAAGCTTTCTTT
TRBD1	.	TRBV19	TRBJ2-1	CASRQGYNEQFF	TGTGCCAGCCGACAGGGTTACAATGAGCAGTTCTTC
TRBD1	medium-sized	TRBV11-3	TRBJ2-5	CASSPALDRVLETQYF	TGTGCCAGCAGCCCCGCCCTCGACAGGGTGTTGGAGACCCAGTACTTC
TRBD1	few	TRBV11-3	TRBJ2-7	CASSFTGTVIYEQYF	TGTGCCAGCAGCTTCACCGGGACAGTAATCTACGAGCAGTACTTC
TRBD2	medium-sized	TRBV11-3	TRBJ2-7	CASSPGARGNYEQYF	TGTGCCAGCAGCCCTGGGGCGCGGGGGAACTACGAGCAGTACTTC
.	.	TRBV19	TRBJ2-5	CASSIGADVTTQYF	TGTGCCAGTAGTATTGGGGCGGACGTAACGACCCAGTACTTC
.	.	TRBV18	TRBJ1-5	CASSSQGQPQHF	TGTGCCAGCTCATCGCAGGGGCAGCCCCAGCATTTT
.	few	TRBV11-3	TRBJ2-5	CASSPTRGYEETQYF	TGTGCCAGCAGCCCAACGAGGGGGTATGAGGAGACCCAGTACTTC
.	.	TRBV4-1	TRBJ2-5	CASSQGRGVETQYF	TGCGCCAGCAGCCAAGGAAGGGGGGTGGAGACCCAGTACTTC
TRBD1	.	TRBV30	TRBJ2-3	CAWSLFSGGFTDTQYF	TGTGCCTGGTCCCTGTTTTCAGGGGGCTTCACAGATACGCAGTATTTT
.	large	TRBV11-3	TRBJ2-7	CASSTDLSSYEQYF	TGTGCCAGCAGCACGGACCTTAGCTCCTACGAGCAGTACTTC
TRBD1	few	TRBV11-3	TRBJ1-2	CVSSPKGAHYGYTF	TGTGTCAGCAGCCCCAAGGGGGCGCATTATGGCTACACCTTC
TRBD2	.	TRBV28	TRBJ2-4	CASGDGAGGKNIQYF	TGTGCCAGCGGCGATGGGGCGGGAGGGAAAAACATTCAGTACTTC
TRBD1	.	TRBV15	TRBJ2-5	CATNRDPGTAETQYF	TGTGCCACCAACAGAGATCCCGGGACAGCGGAGACCCAGTACTTC
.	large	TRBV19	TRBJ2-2	CASSRGGTGELFF	TGTGCCAGTAGTCGAGGAGGCACCGGGGAGCTGTTTTTT
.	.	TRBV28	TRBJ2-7	CASSLRSYEQYF	TGTGCCAGCAGTTTGCGAAGCTACGAGCAGTACTTC
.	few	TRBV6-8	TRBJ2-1	CASSSVINEQFF	TGTGCCAGCAGTTCGGTCATCAATGAGCAGTTCTTC
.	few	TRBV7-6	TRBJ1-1	CASSLAGSSVAEAFF	TGTGCCAGCAGCTTGGCAGGTTCCAGTGTCGCTGAAGCTTTCTTT
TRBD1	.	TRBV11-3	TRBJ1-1	CASSSLTGGLSEAFF	TGTGCCAGCAGCTCCCTGACAGGGGGGTTGTCTGAAGCTTTCTTT
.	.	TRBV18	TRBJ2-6	CASSPRGPAKSSGANVLTF	TGTGCCAGCTCACCACGAGGCCCAGCCAAAAGCTCTGGGGCCAACGTCCTGACTTTC
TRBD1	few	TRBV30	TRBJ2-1	CAWTPGQGRNEQFF	TGTGCCTGGACCCCGGGACAGGGTAGGAATGAGCAGTTCTTC
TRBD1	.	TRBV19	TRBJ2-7	CASSTDRGYEQYF	TGTGCCAGTAGTACGGACAGGGGGTACGAGCAGTACTTC
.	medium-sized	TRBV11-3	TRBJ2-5	CASSLSPSQRTQYF	TGTGCCAGCAGCTTATCCCCATCGCAGAGAACCCAGTACTTC
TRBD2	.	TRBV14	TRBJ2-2	CASSQDNGLAGRTGELFF	TGTGCCAGCAGCCAAGATAATGGACTAGCGGGGAGAACCGGGGAGCTGTTTTTT
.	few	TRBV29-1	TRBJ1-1	CSALGQSTEAFF	TGCAGCGCCCTAGGACAGAGCACTGAAGCTTTCTTT
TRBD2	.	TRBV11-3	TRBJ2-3	CASSSNLGGITDTQYF	TGTGCCAGCAGCTCTAACCTCGGGGGGATCACAGATACGCAGTATTTT
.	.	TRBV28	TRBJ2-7	CASTLRRRSTYEQYF	TGTGCCAGCACTCTTCGACGGCGATCCACCTACGAGCAGTACTTC
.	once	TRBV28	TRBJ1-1	CASSTGGPNTEAFF	TGTGCCAGCAGTACCGGGGGCCCCAACACTGAAGCTTTCTTT
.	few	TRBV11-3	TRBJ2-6	CASSFDRSSGANVLTF	TGTGCCAGCAGCTTTGACAGGAGCTCTGGGGCCAACGTCCTGACTTTC
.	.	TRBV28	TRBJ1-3	CASSLFGVSGNTIYF	TGTGCCAGCAGTTTATTCGGCGTCTCTGGAAACACCATATATTTT
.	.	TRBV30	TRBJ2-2	CAWSKAATGELFF	TGTGCCTGGAGTAAAGCGGCCACCGGGGAGCTGTTTTTT
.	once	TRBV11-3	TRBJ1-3	CASSPVYQASGNTIYF	TGTGCCAGCAGCCCCGTTTATCAAGCCTCTGGAAACACCATATATTTT
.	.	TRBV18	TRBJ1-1	CASSPLTRNTEVFF	TGTGCCAGCTCACCCCTAACAAGGAACACTGAAGTTTTCTTT
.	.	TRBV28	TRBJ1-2	CASSLVWEDDGYTF	TGTGCCAGCAGTTTAGTTTGGGAGGATGATGGCTACACCTTC
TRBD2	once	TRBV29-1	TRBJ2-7	CSVGGLAGGKYF	TGCAGCGTTGGGGGACTAGCGGGAGGGAAGTACTTC
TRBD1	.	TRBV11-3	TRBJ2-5	CASTRQGGQETQYF	TGTGCCAGCACCAGACAGGGCGGGCAAGAGACCCAGTACTTC